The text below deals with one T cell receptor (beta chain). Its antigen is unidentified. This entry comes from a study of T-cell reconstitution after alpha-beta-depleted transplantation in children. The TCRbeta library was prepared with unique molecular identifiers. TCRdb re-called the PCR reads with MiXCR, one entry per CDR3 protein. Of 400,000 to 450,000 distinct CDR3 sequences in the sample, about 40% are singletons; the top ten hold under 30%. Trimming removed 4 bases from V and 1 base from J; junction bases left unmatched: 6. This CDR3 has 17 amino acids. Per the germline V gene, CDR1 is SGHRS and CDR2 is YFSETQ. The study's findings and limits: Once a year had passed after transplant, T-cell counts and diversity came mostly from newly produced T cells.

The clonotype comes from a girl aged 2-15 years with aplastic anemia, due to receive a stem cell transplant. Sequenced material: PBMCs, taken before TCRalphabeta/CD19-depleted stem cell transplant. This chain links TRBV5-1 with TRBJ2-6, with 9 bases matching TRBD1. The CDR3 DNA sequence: TGCGCCAGCAGCGTCCGGGACAGGGTATCTGGGGCCAACGTCCTGACTTTC. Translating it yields CASSVRDRVSGANVLTF.